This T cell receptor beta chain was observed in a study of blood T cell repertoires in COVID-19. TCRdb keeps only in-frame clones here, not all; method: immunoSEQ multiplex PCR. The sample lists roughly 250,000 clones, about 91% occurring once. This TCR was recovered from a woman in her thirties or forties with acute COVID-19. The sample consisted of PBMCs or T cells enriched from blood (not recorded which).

The chain's CDR3 is CASSPGLAGGHEQFF. In DNA, the CDR3 is TGCGCCAGCAGCCCGGGACTAGCGGGGGGGCATGAGCAGTTCTTC. The chain couples TRBV4-1 to TRBJ2-1; 16 bases line up with TRBD2. V was pared by 4 bases and J by 8 bases, with 2 bases of the junction left unmatched. Germline CDR1 MGHRA, CDR2 YSYEKL. CDR3 length: 15 amino acids.